This T cell receptor beta chain was sequenced in a study of shared clonotypes between healthy human individuals. Study-level background: The study used three CD4 naive, three CD4 memory, two CD8 naive and one CD8 memory plate per donor.

Notes on this clone: The antigen remains unidentified.

From CD4+ cells came CD45RA+ naive and CD45RA-negative memory subsets. Study-wide results and limits: Shared across a few donors were around 5% of the naive CD4 clonotypes.

The CDR3 is 15 residues long. Germline CDR1 is SGHAT and CDR2 is FQNNGV. Losses at the gene ends were 6 bases for V and 7 bases for J; bases not matched to a gene: 9. This table comes from immunoSEQ multiplex PCR, and its TCRdb copy is limited to in-frame clones, with some not included. Of 2 million to 2.5 million clones listed, over 85% were seen once; the top ten hold around 0.4%. The receptor was derived from a man aged 18 to 35 in good health. Some clones in this sample may be carry-over from other donors' samples. The V and J genes are TRBV11-2 and TRBJ1-6, with 7 bases that match TRBD1. The sequencing input was naive CD4+ T cells from PBMCs. Subset described: CD45RA+ positively selected. CDR3 in DNA: TGTGCCAGCAGATTCCGGGACAGTCTCAATTCACCCCTCCACTTT. Translation: CASRFRDSLNSPLHF.